Listed here are 28 T cell receptor beta chains from one sample, sequenced in a study of cytomegalovirus exposure and HLA in healthy donors. 13 Jbeta primers and 60 Vbeta primers were used for the PCR. This table comes from immunoSEQ multiplex PCR, and its TCRdb copy is limited to in-frame clones, with some not included. The sample holds fewer than 85,000 clones; approximately 78% are singletons and the top ten take 3.4%. What was sequenced was PBMCs. The source of these receptors is a middle-aged man in good health and CMV-seronegative.

This clone was counted only a few times. The chain combines TRBV6-1 with TRBJ1-5, with TRBD1 identical over 7 bases. The CDR3 is 15 residues long. The trim removed 3 bases at V and 4 bases at J, leaving 6 bases unmatched. Looked up from germline, CDR1 is MNHNS and CDR2 is SASEGT. In DNA, the CDR3 is TGTGCCAGCAGTGACAGACAGGGATGGAATCAGCCCCAGCATTTT. Translation gives CASSDRQGWNQPQHF.

This clone was counted a single time. The gene calls are TRBV10-2 and TRBJ1-5, with D possibly TRBD1 on 6 matching bases. Germline CDR1 WSHSY, CDR2 SAAADI. The CDR3 spans 13 residues. The ends were cut back, 4 bases at V and 2 bases at J, with 6 bases in the middle. The CDR3 region is CASSAGGNQPQHF. The CDR3 DNA reads as TGCGCCAGCAGTGCAGGGGGCAATCAGCCCCAGCATTTT.

The chain combines TRBV29-1 with TRBJ2-2, with D perhaps matching TRBD1 (5 bases). V lost 7 bases and J 4 bases, leaving 10 bases between the germline ends. CDR1 and CDR2 from the germline V gene are SQVTM and ANQGSEA. This CDR3 is built from 12 residues. The CDR3 spells CSAADSTGELFF. Here the CDR3 DNA reads TGCAGCGCCGCCGACAGCACCGGGGAGCTGTTTTTT.

The rearrangement uses TRBV5-1 and TRBJ1-2; possibly TRBD1 for D (5 bases). The V gene's germline CDR1 is SGHRS and CDR2 YFSETQ. V gave up 0 bases and J gave up 5 bases, with 14 bases separating them. This CDR3 spans 15 amino acids. The CDR3 nucleotides are TGCGCCAGCAGCTTGGAATCAGGGCAACCTTATGGCTACACCTTC. Protein: CASSLESGQPYGYTF.

The chain employs TRBV5-1 and TRBJ1-5; D is perhaps TRBD1 (6 bases). The V gene lost 3 bases and the J gene lost 3 bases, with 10 bases spanning the gap. CDR1 and CDR2 (germline): SGHRS, YFSETQ. The CDR3 spans 14 residues. The CDR3 loop reads CASSSGQLNQPQHF. In DNA, the CDR3 is TGCGCCAGCAGCTCAGGACAGCTCAATCAGCCCCAGCATTTT.

The gene calls are TRBV27 and TRBJ2-2; unclear D gene. V shed 2 bases and J shed 2 bases, with 12 bases lying between them. The CDR3 has 16 amino acids. CDR1 is MNHEY, CDR2 SMNVEV, per germline (reference sequence). This CDR3 reads CASSLGSLINTGELFF. CDR3 sequence (DNA): TGTGCCAGCAGTTTAGGCAGTTTAATCAACACCGGGGAGCTGTTTTTT.

The chain employs TRBV7-8 and TRBJ1-1, with 7 bases lining up with TRBD1. The germline CDR1 and CDR2 sequences are SGHVS and FQNEAQ. J was trimmed by 3 bases and V by 5 bases; bases with no gene match: 3. This CDR3 spans 13 amino acids. Here the CDR3 reads CASSRQGDTEAFF. In DNA form, the CDR3 reads TGTGCCAGCAGCAGACAGGGAGACACTGAAGCTTTCTTT.

J is TRBJ2-1 and V is TRBV5-1; TRBD2 agrees at 8 bases. The CDR3 covers 15 residues. The V gene end was trimmed by 1 base and the J gene end by 6 bases; junction bases not matched to a gene: 6. Germline V gives CDR1 SGHRS, CDR2 YFSETQ. The CDR3 sequence: CASSLMSGGSNEQFF. The CDR3 DNA sequence: TGCGCCAGCAGCTTGATGAGCGGGGGAAGCAATGAGCAGTTCTTC.

The chain joins TRBV4-1 to TRBJ1-6; no clear D. The ends were cut back, 1 base at V and 7 bases at J, with 11 bases in the middle. Per the germline V gene, CDR1 is MGHRA and CDR2 is YSYEKL. CDR3 size: 15 residues. This CDR3 is CASSQVSLRNSPLHF. The DNA for the CDR3 is TGCGCCAGCAGCCAAGTGTCCCTGCGGAATTCACCCCTCCACTTT.

The gene calls are TRBV5-1 and TRBJ1-2, with D perhaps matching TRBD1 (5 bases). The CDR3 is 13 residues long. With 5 bases removed from V and 0 bases from J, the gap between germline ends came to 8 bases. CDR1 is SGHRS and CDR2 is YFSETQ in the germline V gene. Here the CDR3 reads CASRMTANYGYTF. CDR3 DNA sequence: TGCGCCAGCAGAATGACAGCTAACTATGGCTACACCTTC.

The chain couples TRBV10-1 to TRBJ1-1, with D possibly matching TRBD1 (6 bases). The V end was cut by 2 bases, the J end by 3 bases, with 13 bases between. Germline values: CDR1 WNHNN, CDR2 SYGVQD (reference sequence). This CDR3 spans 15 amino acids. The CDR3 DNA reads as TGCGCCAGCAGTGAGACCCCACAGGGATACACTGAAGCTTTCTTT. This gives the protein CASSETPQGYTEAFF.

The CDR3 DNA reads as TGTGCCAGCAGCATCGGACAGGGATCCGAGCAGTACTTC. It encodes CASSIGQGSEQYF. This sequence joins TRBV11-2 and TRBJ2-7, with 8 bases aligning to TRBD1. Per germline, CDR1 SGHAT and CDR2 FQNNGV. CDR3 length: 13 amino acids. Trimming took 5 bases from V and 6 from J; bases not matched to a gene: 6.

This clone was found once. This chain connects TRBV6-1 to TRBJ2-5; TRBD1 agrees at 9 bases. Germline V gene lookup returns CDR1 MNHNS and CDR2 SASEGT. Trimming cost V 6 bases and J 5 bases; bases outside gene matches: 10. The CDR3 extends over 15 amino acids. The CDR3 loop is CASRATGGAGETQYF. CDR3 DNA: TGTGCCAGCAGAGCCACAGGGGGCGCGGGGGAGACCCAGTACTTC.

This CDR3 is CARTWRSPLHF. The CDR3 DNA is TGTGCCCGAACCTGGCGGTCACCCCTCCACTTT. This rearrangement joins TRBV11-1 to TRBJ1-6, with unresolved D. The CDR3 consists of 11 residues. Trimming shortened V by 11 bases and J by 10 bases, and 12 bases separated the two germline ends. Germline CDR1 reads SGHAT; CDR2 reads FQDESV (reference sequence).

This sequence joins TRBV7-9 and TRBJ2-7; 8 bases fit TRBD1. The CDR3 has 15 residues. V shed 1 base, J shed 2 bases, and the junction held 4 bases outside the gene matches. CDR1 and CDR2 (germline): SEHNR, FQNEAQ (reference sequence). The CDR3 coding sequence is TGTGCCAGCAGCTTAGGGACAGGGTTACCCTACGAGCAGTACTTC. Residues: CASSLGTGLPYEQYF.

This rearrangement joins TRBV4-2 to TRBJ2-2; D possibly corresponds to TRBD1 (5 bases). V was clipped by 3 bases and J by 1 base, with 9 bases between them. CDR3 length: 15 amino acids. Germline V gene sequence: CDR1 LGHNA, CDR2 YNFKEQ. DNA of the CDR3: TGTGCCAGCAGCCAGACAGACGGGAACACCGGGGAGCTGTTTTTT. It is translated as CASSQTDGNTGELFF.

J is TRBJ1-4 and V is TRBV6-5; D is unresolved. V lost 6 bases, J lost 8 bases, and 19 bases lay in between. Germline V gene lookup returns CDR1 MNHEY and CDR2 SVGAGI. CDR3 size: 15 residues. This CDR3 is CASRASEGLREKLFF. The CDR3 DNA reads as TGTGCCAGCAGAGCAAGTGAGGGATTACGGGAAAAACTGTTTTTT.

The rearrangement joins TRBV28 to TRBJ1-4, with a tentative D call TRBD1 (6 bases). The ends were cut back, 2 bases at V and 0 bases at J, with 10 bases in the middle. Germline values: CDR1 MDHEN, CDR2 SYDVKM. The CDR3 has 16 amino acids. As DNA, the CDR3 is TGTGCCAGCAGTTTAACAGGGCATGCAACTAATGAAAAACTGTTTTTT. Protein product: CASSLTGHATNEKLFF.

J is TRBJ2-1 and V is TRBV29-1; D remains unclear. The CDR3 is 12 amino acids. V was clipped by 5 bases and J by 6 bases, with 11 bases between them. Germline V lookup: CDR1 SQVTM, CDR2 ANQGSEA. The CDR3 DNA reads as TGCAGCGTTCGATTTAGATCCAATGAGCAGTTCTTC. Translating gives CSVRFRSNEQFF.

In its sample, this clone was seen once. V and J are TRBV30 and TRBJ2-7; possibly TRBD1 for D (6 bases). In germline, CDR1 is GTSNPN, CDR2 SVGIG (reference sequence). Trimming left V 1 base short and J 4 bases short, with 8 bases between. The length of the CDR3 is 12 residues. The CDR3 DNA reads TGTGCCTGGAGTGCACAGGGTTACGAGCAGTACTTC. As protein: CAWSAQGYEQYF. The full variable domain, completed using reference TRBV30 and TRBJ2-7, is SQTIHQWPATLVQPVGSPLSLECTVEGTSNPNLYWYRQAAGRGLQLLFYSVGIGQISSEVPQNLSASRPQDRQFILSSKKLLLSDSGFYLCAWSAQGYEQYFGPGTRLTVT.

The J gene is TRBJ2-7, the V gene TRBV29-1; tentative D call: TRBD2 (5 bases). V shed 7 bases and J shed 2 bases, with 18 bases lying between them. The CDR3 has 14 amino acids. Per germline, CDR1 SQVTM and CDR2 ANQGSEA. The chain's CDR3 is CSAREGDITYEQYF. The CDR3 bases are TGCAGCGCCCGGGAAGGCGACATAACCTACGAGCAGTACTTC.

This clone was recorded once. The chain employs TRBV19 and TRBJ2-1; a possible D gene is TRBD2 (6 bases). This CDR3 is 16 amino acids long. Per the germline V gene, CDR1 is LNHDA and CDR2 is SQIVND (reference sequence). V was clipped by 5 bases and J by 2 bases, with 16 bases between them. The CDR3: CASSGTARRAYNEQFF. The CDR3 nucleotides read TGTGCCAGTAGTGGGACGGCCAGGAGGGCCTACAATGAGCAGTTCTTC. Full variable domain (remainder filled in from reference TRBV19 and TRBJ2-1): DGGITQSPKYLFRKEGQNVTLSCEQNLNHDAMYWYRQDPGQGLRLIYYSQIVNDFQKGDIAEGYSVSREKKESFPLTVTSAQKNPTAFYLCASSGTARRAYNEQFFGPGTRLTVL.

Written as DNA, the CDR3 is TGTGCCAGCAGCGTAGGAGGAGGGCGGAACACTGAAGCTTTCTTT. Its protein product is CASSVGGGRNTEAFF. The chain is built from TRBV9 and TRBJ1-1; D uncertain. Trimming took 0 bases from V and 1 from J, leaving 10 bases between them. There are 15 residues in the CDR3. CDR1 and CDR2 (germline): SGDLS, YYNGEE.

The chain recombines TRBV4-2 with TRBJ2-2; TRBD2 matches 9 bases. This CDR3 is built from 17 residues. V shed 1 base and J 6 bases; nucleotides not matched to a gene: 9. Germline CDR1 reads LGHNA; CDR2 reads YNFKEQ. The CDR3 region is CASSQATLAGGAGELFF. The CDR3 bases are TGTGCCAGCAGCCAAGCAACACTAGCGGGTGGGGCCGGGGAGCTGTTTTTT.

The rearrangement uses TRBV7-3 and TRBJ1-2; D uncertain. V dropped 0 bases and J dropped 6 bases, with 11 bases sitting between them. This CDR3 has 14 amino acids. Germline loops: CDR1 SGHTA, CDR2 FQGTGA. CDR3: CASSLTPTRDGYTF. The CDR3 nucleotides read TGTGCCAGCAGCTTAACGCCAACTAGGGATGGCTACACCTTC.

This clone was seen a single time. This chain uses TRBV7-2 with TRBJ1-1; TRBD1 is a possible D gene (5 bases). Germline V CDR1 and CDR2: SGHTA, FQGNSA. This CDR3 spans 13 amino acids. V was clipped by 5 bases and J by 5 bases, with 12 bases between them. CDR3 coding DNA: TGTGCCAGCAGCGTTACAGGACAAACTGAAGCTTTCTTT. Translating it yields CASSVTGQTEAFF. The whole variable domain, remainder taken from reference TRBV7-2 and TRBJ1-1, is GAGVSQSPSNKVTEKGKDVELRCDPISGHTALYWYRQSLGQGLEFLIYFQGNSAPDKSGLPSDRFSAERTGGSVSTLTIQRTQQEDSAVYLCASSVTGQTEAFFGQGTRLTVV.

CDR3 DNA: TGTGCCAGCAGCCATGCCGGGACAGGGGATCAGCCCCAGCATTTT. Protein product: CASSHAGTGDQPQHF. The chain is built from TRBV4-2 and TRBJ1-5; TRBD1 matches 10 bases. This CDR3 is built from 15 residues. The J segment lost 5 bases and the V segment lost 3 bases, leaving 4 bases of the junction unmatched. CDR1 LGHNA and CDR2 YNFKEQ come from the germline V gene.

The rearrangement joins TRBV7-2 to TRBJ2-6; perhaps TRBD1 as D (6 bases). Per the germline V gene, CDR1 is SGHTA and CDR2 is FQGNSA. V was clipped by 4 bases and J by 2 bases, with 12 bases between them. The CDR3 contains 16 residues. The CDR3 here is CASSSGTPAGANVLTF. CDR3 bases: TGTGCCAGCAGCTCCGGGACACCTGCTGGGGCCAACGTCCTGACTTTC.